A single T cell receptor beta chain is shown here with its context. No DNA is given; TCRdb re-called the 5' RACE reads and lists each CDR3 protein once. The sample totals 300,000 to 450,000 distinct CDR3 sequences. Germline CDR1 reads MNHEY; CDR2 reads SVGAGI. The CDR3 extends over 16 amino acids. These data come from a study of T cells expressing NK-cell markers. The receptor was derived from a man aged 18 to 69 in good health. The chain joins TRBV6-5 to TRBJ2-2; absent DNA, TCRdb's TRBD1 call cannot be checked. The sample consisted of blood T cells: a sorted CD56 or NKG2C T cell subset, CD4+ or CD8+ T cells, or bulk PBMC T cells (not recorded which). CDR3 sequence: CASSSTGAQNTGELFF.